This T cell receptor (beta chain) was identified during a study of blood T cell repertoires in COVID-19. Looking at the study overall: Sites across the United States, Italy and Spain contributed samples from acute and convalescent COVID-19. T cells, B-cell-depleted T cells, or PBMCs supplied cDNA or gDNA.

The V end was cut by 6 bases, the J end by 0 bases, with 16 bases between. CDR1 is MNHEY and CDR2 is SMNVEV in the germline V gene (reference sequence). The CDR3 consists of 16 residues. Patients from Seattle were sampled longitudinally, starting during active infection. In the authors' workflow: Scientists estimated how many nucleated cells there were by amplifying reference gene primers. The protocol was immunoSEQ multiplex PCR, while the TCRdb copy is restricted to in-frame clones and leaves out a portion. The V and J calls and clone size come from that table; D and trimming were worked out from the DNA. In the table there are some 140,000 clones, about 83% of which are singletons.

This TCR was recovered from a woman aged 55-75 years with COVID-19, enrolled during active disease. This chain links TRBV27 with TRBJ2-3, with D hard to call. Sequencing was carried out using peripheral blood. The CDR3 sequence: CASSPYGSRSTDTQYF. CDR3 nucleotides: TGTGCCAGCAGCCCGTATGGTAGCCGAAGCACAGATACGCAGTATTTT.